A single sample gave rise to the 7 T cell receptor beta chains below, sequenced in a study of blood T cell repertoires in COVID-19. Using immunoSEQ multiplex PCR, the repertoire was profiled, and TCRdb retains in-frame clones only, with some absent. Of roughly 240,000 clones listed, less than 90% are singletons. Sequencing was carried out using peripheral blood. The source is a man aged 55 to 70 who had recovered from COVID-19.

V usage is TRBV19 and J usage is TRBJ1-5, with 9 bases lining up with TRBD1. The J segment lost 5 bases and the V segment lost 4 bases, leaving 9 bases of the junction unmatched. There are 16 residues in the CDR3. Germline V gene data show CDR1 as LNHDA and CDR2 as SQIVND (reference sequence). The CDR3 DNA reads TGTGCCAGTAGTAGAGGGGCCGGGACAGGGTATCAGCCCCAGCATTTT. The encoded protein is CASSRGAGTGYQPQHF.

The CDR3 spells CASSYQGAAYEQYF. Written as DNA, the CDR3 is TGTGCCAGCAGTTACCAGGGGGCCGCCTACGAGCAGTACTTC. The chain carries TRBV6-5 and TRBJ2-7; TRBD1 aligns across 8 bases. CDR1 and CDR2 (germline): MNHEY, SVGAGI. The CDR3 has 14 residues. V lost 2 bases and J lost 2; bases outside the gene matches: 2.

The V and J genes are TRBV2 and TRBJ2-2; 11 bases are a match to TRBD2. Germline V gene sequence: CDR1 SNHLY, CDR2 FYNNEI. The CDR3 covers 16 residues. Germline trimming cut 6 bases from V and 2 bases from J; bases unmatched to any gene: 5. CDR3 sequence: CASRPTSGSNTGELFF. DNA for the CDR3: TGTGCCAGCAGACCTACTAGCGGGAGTAACACCGGGGAGCTGTTTTTT.

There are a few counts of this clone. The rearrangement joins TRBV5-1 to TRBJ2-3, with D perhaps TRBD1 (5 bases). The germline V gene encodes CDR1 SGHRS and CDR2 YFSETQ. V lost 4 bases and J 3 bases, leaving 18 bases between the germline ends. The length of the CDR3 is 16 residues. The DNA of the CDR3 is TGCGCCAGCAGCCTTCAGGGAAACCATAGGACAGATACGCAGTATTTT. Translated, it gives CASSLQGNHRTDTQYF. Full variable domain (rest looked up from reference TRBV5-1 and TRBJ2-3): KAGVTQTPRYLIKTRGQQVTLSCSPISGHRSVSWYQQTPGQGLQFLFEYFSETQRNKGNFPGRFSGRQFSNSRSEMNVSTLELGDSALYLCASSLQGNHRTDTQYFGPGTRLTVL.

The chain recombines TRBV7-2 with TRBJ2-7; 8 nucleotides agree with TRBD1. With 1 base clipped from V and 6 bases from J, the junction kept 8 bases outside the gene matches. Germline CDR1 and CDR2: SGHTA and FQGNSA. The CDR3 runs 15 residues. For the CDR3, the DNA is TGTGCCAGCAGCTTAGGGGCAGGGGGCTTGGGCGAGCAGTACTTC. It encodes CASSLGAGGLGEQYF.

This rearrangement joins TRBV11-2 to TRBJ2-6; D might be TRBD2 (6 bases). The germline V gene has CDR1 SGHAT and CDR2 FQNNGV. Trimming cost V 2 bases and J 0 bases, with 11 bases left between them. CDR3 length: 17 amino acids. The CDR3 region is CASSLLSGSSGANVLTF. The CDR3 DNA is TGTGCCAGCAGCTTACTTTCCGGGAGCTCTGGGGCCAACGTCCTGACTTTC.

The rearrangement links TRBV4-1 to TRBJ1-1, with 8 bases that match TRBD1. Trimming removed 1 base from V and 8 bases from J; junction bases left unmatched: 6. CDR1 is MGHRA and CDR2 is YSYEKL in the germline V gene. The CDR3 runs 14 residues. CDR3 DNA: TGCGCCAGCAGCCAAGCCGACAGGGGCGGGGAAGCTTTCTTT. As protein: CASSQADRGGEAFF.